Shown below are 2 T cell receptor beta chains from a single sample sequenced in a study of T cell responses to AZD1222 COVID-19 vaccine. TCRdb's copy holds only in-frame clones and misses some; the assay was immunoSEQ multiplex PCR. In the table there are about 140,000 clones, around 93% of which are singletons. Specimen: peripheral blood, collected on day 0 of AZD1222 vaccination. The receptors originated from an adult in good health.

This chain connects TRBV15 to TRBJ2-3; D is perhaps TRBD2 (5 bases). The V gene lost 0 bases and the J gene lost 2 bases, with 9 bases spanning the gap. The length of the CDR3 is 15 residues. CDR1 is LNHNV, CDR2 YYDKDF, per germline (reference sequence). The CDR3 DNA is TGTGCCACCAGCAGAGAGGAGGTCACCACAGATACGCAGTATTTT. Its protein is CATSREEVTTDTQYF.

The chain joins TRBV18 to TRBJ1-5; D gene ambiguous. From germline, CDR1 is KGHSH and CDR2 LQKENI. The CDR3 loop spans 15 amino acids. The V and J ends lost 6 bases and 4 bases respectively, with 16 bases between them. Written as DNA, the CDR3 is TGTGCCAGCTCTCGGGAGGTCCGAAGTAATCAGCCCCAGCATTTT. Its translation is CASSREVRSNQPQHF.